This is a list of T cell receptor beta chains from one sample in a study of Ad26.COV2.S vaccination and SARS-CoV-2 variants. Repertoires were generated with immunoSEQ multiplex PCR, while TCRdb's copy carries only in-frame clones and drops some. This sample has hundreds of thousands of clones; around 90% occur once, and the top ten carry 3.4%. Sequencing was performed on peripheral blood, taken in a trial of Ad26.COV2.S vaccine versus placebo. The origin of the receptors is a person aged 18-60 years who received the Ad26.COV2.S COVID-19 vaccine or a placebo. Both conserved end residues are part of each CDR3. Each record gives: D gene, J gene, clone size, V gene, CDR3 protein, CDR3 DNA. D genes are given only for firm matches. Not all rows give a size; the values are once, few, many and, for expanded clones, a class.

TRBD1,TRBJ2-3,-,TRBV12-5,CASGLIRTGGIDTQYF,TGTGCTAGTGGTTTGATCCGGACAGGGGGGATAGATACGCAGTATTTT
-,TRBJ1-5,few,TRBV19,CASSYFGRGSAGNQPQHF,TGTGCCAGTAGTTATTTCGGCAGGGGTTCGGCGGGCAATCAGCCCCAGCATTTT
-,TRBJ2-3,-,TRBV5-8,CASSLGGQPNTQYF,TGTGCCAGCAGCTTGGGAGGACAGCCAAATACGCAGTATTTT
TRBD2,TRBJ2-5,-,TRBV6-2/TRBV6-3,CASSFQRGRETQYF,TGTGCCAGCAGTTTCCAGCGGGGGCGGGAGACCCAGTACTTC
TRBD1,TRBJ1-6,-,TRBV5-1,CASSLGTGERSPLHF,TGCGCCAGCAGCTTGGGGACAGGGGAAAGGTCACCCCTCCACTTT
TRBD1,TRBJ1-2,once,TRBV27,CASSRGLDYGYTF,TGTGCCAGCAGCAGGGGGCTAGACTATGGCTACACCTTC
-,TRBJ1-6,-,TRBV5-1,CASSLEGSGNSPLHF,TGCGCCAGCAGCTTGGAAGGATCGGGTAATTCACCCCTCCACTTT
-,TRBJ1-2,-,TRBV5-6,CASSPLSPAGGYTF,TGTGCCAGCAGCCCTCTTAGCCCGGCAGGAGGCTACACCTTC
TRBD1,TRBJ1-2,-,TRBV19,CASSTRTGTNYGYTF,TGTGCCAGTAGTACGAGGACAGGGACTAACTATGGCTACACCTTC
-,TRBJ1-4,-,TRBV27,CASSNRRPWNEKLFF,TGTGCCAGCAGTAACAGGAGGCCGTGGAACGAAAAACTGTTTTTT
-,TRBJ1-1,once,TRBV4-3,CASSQESVNTEAFF,TGCGCCAGCAGCCAAGAATCCGTGAACACTGAAGCTTTCTTT
TRBD1,TRBJ2-7,-,TRBV6-2/TRBV6-3,CASSSGTGDEQYF,TGTGCCAGCAGCTCCGGGACAGGGGACGAGCAGTACTTC
-,TRBJ2-1,-,TRBV19,CASSIRRGPYNEQFF,TGTGCCAGTAGTATTCGGCGGGGGCCATACAATGAGCAGTTCTTC
-,TRBJ2-2,once,TRBV3-1/TRBV3-2,CASSLRSGRGGGELFF,TGTGCCAGCAGCCTCCGCTCGGGCAGGGGTGGCGGGGAGCTGTTTTTT
-,TRBJ2-3,-,TRBV30,CAWSPISDTQYF,TGTGCCTGGAGCCCCATCTCCGATACGCAGTATTTT
-,TRBJ2-7,-,TRBV6-4,CASSIQGGGSYEQYF,TGTGCCAGCAGTATACAGGGAGGAGGCTCCTACGAGCAGTACTTC
TRBD1,TRBJ2-3,once,TRBV7-9,CASSLLTGGELFADTQYF,TGTGCCAGCAGCTTATTAACAGGGGGCGAACTATTCGCAGATACGCAGTATTTT
TRBD1,TRBJ1-5,once,TRBV27,CASSLGQGGDQPQHF,TGTGCCAGCAGTTTAGGACAGGGAGGGGATCAGCCCCAGCATTTT
-,TRBJ1-1,-,TRBV4-1,CASSQRGAYTEAFF,TGCGCCAGCAGCCAACGGGGGGCGTACACTGAAGCTTTCTTT
-,TRBJ1-2,-,TRBV20-1,CSARVGDGYTF,TGCAGTGCTAGAGTAGGGGACGGCTACACCTTC
TRBD1,TRBJ1-4,-,TRBV6-6,CASNYRGSTNEKLFF,TGTGCCAGCAACTACAGGGGATCAACTAATGAAAAACTGTTTTTT
-,TRBJ1-6,-,TRBV11-2,CAGGTDYNSPLHF,TGTGCCGGCGGGACCGATTATAATTCACCCCTCCACTTT
TRBD1,TRBJ1-6,-,TRBV6-5,CASSPSGTGESPLHF,TGTGCCAGCAGTCCCTCCGGGACAGGGGAATCACCCCTCCACTTT
TRBD1,TRBJ1-6,-,TRBV18,CASSRDGTGGSPLHF,TGTGCCAGCTCACGAGACGGGACAGGCGGCTCACCCCTCCACTTT
TRBD2,TRBJ2-5,-,TRBV3-1/TRBV3-2,CASSQSGGRYQETQYF,TGTGCCAGCAGCCAAAGCGGGGGGCGGTACCAAGAGACCCAGTACTTC
TRBD1,TRBJ2-1,-,TRBV19,CASSPNPTGGTDEQFF,TGTGCCAGTAGCCCCAATCCGACAGGGGGCACCGATGAGCAGTTCTTC
-,TRBJ1-4,-,TRBV30,CAWSGLDSPNEKLFF,TGTGCCTGGAGTGGGTTGGATAGTCCTAATGAAAAACTGTTTTTT
-,TRBJ2-7,-,TRBV7-9,CASSPHQGFVYEQYF,TGTGCCAGCAGCCCCCACCAGGGGTTTGTCTACGAGCAGTACTTC
TRBD1,TRBJ1-2,-,TRBV5-1,CASSPGTASLNYGYTF,TGCGCCAGCAGCCCGGGGACAGCCTCTCTTAACTATGGCTACACCTTC
-,TRBJ1-2,-,TRBV5-1,CASSPPDVYGYTF,TGCGCCAGCAGCCCTCCGGATGTCTATGGCTACACCTTC
TRBD1,TRBJ2-7,-,TRBV10-1,CASRDRAPPNFEQYF,TGCGCCAGCAGGGACAGGGCCCCTCCTAATTTCGAGCAGTACTTC
TRBD1,TRBJ2-7,-,TRBV7-6,CASSSGTGGFNEQYF,TGTGCCAGCAGTTCCGGGACAGGGGGCTTTAACGAGCAGTACTTC
TRBD1,TRBJ1-2,-,TRBV6-5,CASTGQINYGYTF,TGTGCCAGCACGGGACAGATTAACTATGGCTACACCTTC
-,TRBJ1-1,-,TRBV19,CASTGRKNTEAFF,TGTGCCAGTACCGGCAGAAAGAACACTGAAGCTTTCTTT
-,TRBJ1-1,-,TRBV7-2,CASSLLSQYTEAFF,TGTGCCAGCAGCTTATTGTCCCAGTACACTGAAGCTTTCTTT
TRBD1,TRBJ2-5,-,TRBV9,CASSVVGTGGTQYF,TGTGCCAGCAGCGTAGTTGGTACAGGGGGGACCCAGTACTTC
-,TRBJ1-6,-,TRBV7-9,CASSLQWMDDSPLHF,TGTGCCAGCAGCTTGCAGTGGATGGATGATTCACCCCTCCACTTT
TRBD1,TRBJ1-1,-,TRBV4-1,CASSQDRDTEAFF,TGCGCCAGCAGCCAGGACAGGGACACTGAAGCTTTCTTT
TRBD2,TRBJ2-1,-,TRBV9,CASSVTSGGAWNEQFF,TGTGCCAGCAGCGTAACTAGCGGGGGGGCCTGGAATGAGCAGTTCTTC
-,TRBJ1-4,once,TRBV6-5,CASTYDWASNEKLFF,TGTGCCAGCACTTATGACTGGGCCTCTAATGAAAAACTGTTTTTT
TRBD1,TRBJ2-2,-,TRBV19,CASNGQGYTGELFF,TGTGCCAGTAACGGACAGGGGTACACCGGGGAGCTGTTTTTT
-,TRBJ1-6,-,TRBV30,CAWKSSYNSPLHF,TGTGCCTGGAAGTCCTCCTATAATTCACCCCTCCACTTT